This T cell receptor (beta chain) was observed in a study of T cells after yellow fever vaccination. Study in general: Libraries from low-cell-number fractions were prepared with the SMART-Seq v4 Ultra Low Input RNA kit. Regarding the study as a whole: From the bulk population, abundant clonotypes could contaminate and appear within FACS-sorted repertoires.

With 4 bases removed from V and 0 bases from J, the gap between germline ends came to 10 bases. This CDR3 is built from 14 residues. Germline CDR1 is SGHKS and CDR2 is YYEKEE (reference sequence). This clonotype appeared a single time. As yet, its antigen is unknown. TCRdb processed the 5' RACE reads anew with MiXCR; each CDR3 protein has one entry. The sample carries fewer than 450,000 distinct CDR3 sequences, approximately 10% recorded once. The V gene is TRBV5-5, the J gene TRBJ2-5; possibly TRBD2 for D (7 bases). This clonotype was obtained from a man aged 18 to 29 who received the YFV17D yellow fever vaccine. This specimen was PBMCs, taken on the day of the first yellow fever vaccination. The CDR3 DNA follows: TGTGCCAGCAGCGGGAGGGACAACCAAGAGACCCAGTACTTC. It specifies CASSGRDNQETQYF.